The entry below gives a single T cell receptor (beta chain) sequence along with its context. This sample is part of a study of blood T cell repertoires in COVID-19. As for the study in general: Sources were T cells, B-cell-depleted T cells, or PBMCs; the material itself was cDNA or gDNA.

Study processing details: Amplification with reference gene primers provided the estimates of nucleated cell counts. The data were produced by immunoSEQ multiplex PCR, yet TCRdb's version contains in-frame clones alone and is incomplete. V and J calls and clone size follow that table, whereas D and trimming were derived from the DNA. Here the sample spans some 250,000 clones, around 80% being singletons. The CDR3 runs 14 residues. In germline, CDR1 is SGHDT, CDR2 YYEEEE. V lost 2 bases and J lost 10, with 13 bases in between. Participants' reported clinical history set cohort assignment. Symptom resolution, clearance, or two negative PCRs marked the recovered donors of Cohort 3.

The TCR was taken from a middle-aged man who had recovered from COVID-19. The sample consisted of PBMCs or T cells enriched from blood (not recorded which). The V and J genes are TRBV5-6 and TRBJ1-6, with D perhaps matching TRBD1 (5 bases). The CDR3 protein is CASSFWGQGSPLHF. The CDR3 DNA reads TGTGCCAGCAGCTTTTGGGGTCAGGGCTCACCCCTCCACTTT.